This T cell receptor beta chain was profiled in a study of blood T cell repertoires in COVID-19. Looking at the study overall: Acute-phase and convalescent COVID-19 samples originated in the United States, Italy and Spain. Nucleic acid was either cDNA or gDNA, and it came from T cells, B-cell-depleted T cells, or PBMCs.

Authors' analysis steps: Amplification with reference gene primers provided the estimates of nucleated cell counts. Here immunoSEQ multiplex PCR was the method, and the copy in TCRdb shows in-frame clones only, minus some. V and J calls and clone size are as listed in that table; D and trimming were resolved from the DNA. The table shows approximately 250,000 clones, with around four fifths occurring only once. The germline CDR1 and CDR2 sequences are SGHNT and YENEEA. CDR3 size: 17 residues. The V and J ends lost 5 bases and 3 bases respectively, with 21 bases between them. Sample: peripheral blood. The clonotype originates from an older woman with active or convalescent COVID-19. The chain joins TRBV11-3 to TRBJ2-3; tentatively, D is TRBD2 (6 bases). The chain's CDR3 is CASSARRGIPGTDTQYF. CDR3 in DNA: TGTGCCAGCAGCGCCCGCCGGGGGATCCCGGGAACAGATACGCAGTATTTT.